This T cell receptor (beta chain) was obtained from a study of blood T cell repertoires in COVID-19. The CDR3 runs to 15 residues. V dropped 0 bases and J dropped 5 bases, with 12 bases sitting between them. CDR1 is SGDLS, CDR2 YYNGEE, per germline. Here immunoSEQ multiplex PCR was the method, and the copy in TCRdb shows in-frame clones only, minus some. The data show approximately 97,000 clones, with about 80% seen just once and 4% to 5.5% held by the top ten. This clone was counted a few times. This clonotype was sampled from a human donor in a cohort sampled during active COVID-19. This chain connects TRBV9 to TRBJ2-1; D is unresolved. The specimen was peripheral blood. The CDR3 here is CASSVEARGDNEQFF. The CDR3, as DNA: TGTGCCAGCAGCGTAGAAGCTAGAGGAGACAATGAGCAGTTCTTC.